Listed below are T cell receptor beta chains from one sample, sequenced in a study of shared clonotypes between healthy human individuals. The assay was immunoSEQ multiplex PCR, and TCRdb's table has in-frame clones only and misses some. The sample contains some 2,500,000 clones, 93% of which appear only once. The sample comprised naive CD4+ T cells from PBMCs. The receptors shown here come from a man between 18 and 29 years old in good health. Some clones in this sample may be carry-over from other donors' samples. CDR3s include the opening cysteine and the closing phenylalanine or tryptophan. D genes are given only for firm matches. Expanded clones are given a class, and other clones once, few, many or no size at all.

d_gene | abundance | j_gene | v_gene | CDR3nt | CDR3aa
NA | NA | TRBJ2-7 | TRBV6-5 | TGTGCCAGCAGTTACTACCCAGGGCCCTACGAGCAGTACTTC | CASSYYPGPYEQYF
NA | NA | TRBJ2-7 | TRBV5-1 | TGCGCCAGCAGCTTGGTTCAGGGCCCCTACGAGCAGTACTTC | CASSLVQGPYEQYF
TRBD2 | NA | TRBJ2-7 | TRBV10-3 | TGTGCCATCAGTGAGTCGAAGGGGGCGGGAGGGCCCTACGAGCAGTACTTC | CAISESKGAGGPYEQYF
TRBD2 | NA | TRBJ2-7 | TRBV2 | TGTGCCAGCAGTGTACTAGCGGGGGTCTCCTACGAGCAGTACTTC | CASSVLAGVSYEQYF
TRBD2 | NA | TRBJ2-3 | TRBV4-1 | TGCGCCAGCAGCCAGTCAGGCGGACTAGCAGCAGATACGCAGTATTTT | CASSQSGGLAADTQYF
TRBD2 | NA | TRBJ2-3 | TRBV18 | TGTGCCAGCTCACCATCTAGCGGGAGAGTTCCAGATACGCAGTATTTT | CASSPSSGRVPDTQYF
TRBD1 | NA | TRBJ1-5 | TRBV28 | TGTGCCAGCCAGAGAACACAGGGGCCTAATCAGCCCCAGCATTTT | CASQRTQGPNQPQHF
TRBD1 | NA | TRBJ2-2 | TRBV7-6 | TGTGCCAGCAGCCCGCGGACAGGGGGTGGAACCGGGGAGCTGTTTTTT | CASSPRTGGGTGELFF
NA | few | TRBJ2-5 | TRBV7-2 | TGTGCCAGCAGCTTAGCGGGGGAGACCCAGTACTTC | CASSLAGETQYF
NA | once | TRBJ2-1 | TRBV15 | TGTGCCACCAGCAGAGTCAGAGCAACCTACAATGAGCAGTTCTTC | CATSRVRATYNEQFF
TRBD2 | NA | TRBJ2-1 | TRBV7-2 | TGTGCCAGCAGCTTAGTGGGGACTACCTACAATGAGCAGTTCTTC | CASSLVGTTYNEQFF
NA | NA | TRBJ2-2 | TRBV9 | TGTGCCAGCAGCGTCAGACAGGTGAACACCGGGGAGCTGTTTTTT | CASSVRQVNTGELFF
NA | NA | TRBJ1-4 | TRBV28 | TGTGCCAGCGCCCGGGGACCTACTTTGACTAATGAAAAACTGTTTTTT | CASARGPTLTNEKLFF
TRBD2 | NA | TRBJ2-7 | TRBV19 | TGTGCCAGTAGTATATCCAGCGGGAGAGCGTACGAGCAGTACTTC | CASSISSGRAYEQYF
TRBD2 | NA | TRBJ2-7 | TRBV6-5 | TGTGCCAGCACCCGGACTAGCGGGAGCTCCTACGAGCAGTACTTC | CASTRTSGSSYEQYF
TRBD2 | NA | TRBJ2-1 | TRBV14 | TGTGCCAGCAGCCTTAGCGGGATTGGCTCCTACAATGAGCAGTTCTTC | CASSLSGIGSYNEQFF
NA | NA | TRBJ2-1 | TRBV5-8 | TGTGCCAGCAGCTTAGTGCCGCGGACAGACAATGAGCAGTTCTTC | CASSLVPRTDNEQFF
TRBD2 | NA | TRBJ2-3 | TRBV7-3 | TGTGCCAGCAGCCATGAGAAGGGGACTAGATATCCAGATACGCAGTATTTT | CASSHEKGTRYPDTQYF
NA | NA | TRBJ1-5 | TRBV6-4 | TGTGCCAGGCCGAACTCCACGACAGGTAGCAATCAGCCCCAGCATTTT | CARPNSTTGSNQPQHF
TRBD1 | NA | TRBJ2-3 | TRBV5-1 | TGCGCCAGCCAACTCTACGGGACAGGAAGCACAGATACGCAGTATTTT | CASQLYGTGSTDTQYF
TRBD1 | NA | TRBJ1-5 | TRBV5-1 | TGCGCCAGCAGCTCCGGGACAGGGTCCAATCAGCCCCAGCATTTT | CASSSGTGSNQPQHF
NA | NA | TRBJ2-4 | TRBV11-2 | TGTGCCAGCAGCTCAATGGGGGGATTTTACATTCAGTACTTC | CASSSMGGFYIQYF
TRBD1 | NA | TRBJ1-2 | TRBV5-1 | TGCGCCAGCAGCTTGGTATTGACAGGGACGTATGGCTACACCTTC | CASSLVLTGTYGYTF
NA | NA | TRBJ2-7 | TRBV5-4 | TGTGCCAGCAGCTTGCCGGGGGCGAACTACGAGCAGTACTTC | CASSLPGANYEQYF
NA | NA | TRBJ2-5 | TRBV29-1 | TGCAGCGTTGAAGGGCCCAGGGGTCGTGAGACCCAGTACTTC | CSVEGPRGRETQYF